This T cell receptor beta chain originates from a study of blood T cell repertoires in COVID-19. Per the study methods: Reference gene primer amplification gave nucleated cell count estimates. TCRdb's copy holds only in-frame clones and misses some; the assay was immunoSEQ multiplex PCR. The D gene and trimming were derived from the DNA, and the V and J assignments and clone size from that table. The sample shows around 250,000 clones, 80% to 85% of them seen only once. Residents of about two dozen US areas, aged about 18 to 89 years, made up the participants. This clonotype was obtained from a man aged 40-49 years who had been exposed to COVID-19. What was sequenced was PBMCs or T cells enriched from blood (not recorded which).

CDR3 bases: TGTGCCAGCAGCAAAACTAGTAGAGATAAAAATGAGCAGTTCTTC. It codes for CASSKTSRDKNEQFF. The chain is built from TRBV6-5 and TRBJ2-1; the D gene is possibly TRBD2 (5 bases). In germline, CDR1 is MNHEY, CDR2 SVGAGI. V dropped 6 bases and J dropped 7 bases, with 19 bases sitting between them. The length of the CDR3 is 15 residues.